The source of this TCR beta chain is a study of shared clonotypes between healthy human individuals. Looking at the study overall: Sampling drew on donors who were two women and a few men aged 18 to 49.

Healthy HIV-negative adults with no recent acute infections or vaccinations were recruited as donors. Caucasian adults living in Nashville, Tennessee, provided all samples. Points on this clone: The same CDR3 also results from other DNA sequences found in this sample.

V dropped 0 bases and J dropped 2 bases, with 5 bases sitting between them. The V gene's germline CDR1 is SGHRS and CDR2 YFSETQ. This CDR3 region has 14 residues. TCRdb's table, derived via immunoSEQ multiplex PCR, lists solely in-frame clones and lacks some. The profile shows around 2,000,000 clones, over 85% of them singletons. The gene calls are TRBV5-1 and TRBJ1-4, with D unclear. The sequenced sample was naive CD4+ T cells sorted from blood. This sample's subset: CD45RA+ positively selected. This receptor was taken from a man aged 18-30 years in good health. This CDR3 is CASSLEGTNEKLFF. DNA of the CDR3: TGCGCCAGCAGCTTGGAGGGCACTAATGAAAAACTGTTTTTT.